The rows below give T cell receptor beta chains drawn from one sample of a study of identical twins. TCRdb fed the 5' RACE reads into MiXCR, producing one record per CDR3 protein. The sample lists 450,000 to 500,000 distinct CDR3 sequences, roughly an eighth occurring once. The same sample was also used in a study of yellow fever vaccine responses in identical twins.

Sequenced input: CD4+ T cells sorted from blood. All receptors come from a young woman in good health. Each CDR3 is given with its conserved first and last residue. Each record gives: J gene, D gene, V gene, clone size, CDR3 DNA, CDR3 protein. D genes are given only for firm matches. For some rows the clone size is stated as once, few or many, or as a class when expanded; others skip it.

TRBJ1-5 - TRBV5-5 - TGTGCCAGCAGCTTGGAGACGGGTGGTCGGCAGCCCCAGCATTTT CASSLETGGRQPQHF
TRBJ2-5 - TRBV5-1 - TGCGCCAGCAGCCTAAACAGCCCCGGGGAGACCCAGTACTTC CASSLNSPGETQYF
TRBJ2-5 - TRBV4-1 - TGCGCCAGCAGCCAAGACCCCCTTCAAGAGACCCAGTACTTC CASSQDPLQETQYF
TRBJ2-1 - TRBV6-1 few TGTGCCAGCGGGCGGGGGCAAACTTCGTCGAGTGAGCAGTTCTTC CASGRGQTSSSEQFF
TRBJ1-1 TRBD1 TRBV6-1 few TGTGCCAGCAGAGACGACAGGGTGAACACTGAAGCTTTCTTT CASRDDRVNTEAFF
TRBJ2-6 - TRBV12-3/TRBV12-4 - TGTGCCAGCAGTTTCGGGTTGGTGGCCGGGGCCAACGTCCTGACTTTC CASSFGLVAGANVLTF
TRBJ2-7 - TRBV5-5 few TGTGCCAGCAGCTTGGCGGACAGTTCCTACGAGCAGTACTTC CASSLADSSYEQYF
TRBJ2-3 - TRBV20-1 - TGCAGTGCTAGTGTAGCGGCCGATCCTCGGGGCATGCAGTATTTT CSASVAADPRGMQYF
TRBJ1-1 - TRBV5-6 few TGTGCCAGCAGCTTGGGTAGGGGTCGGGGGACTGAAGCTTTCTTT CASSLGRGRGTEAFF
TRBJ2-3 TRBD1 TRBV10-1 few TGCGCCAGCAGTCCCGGGACAGGGGTAGGGGATACGCAGTATTTT CASSPGTGVGDTQYF
TRBJ2-1 TRBD2 TRBV4-2 few TGTGCCAGCAGCCAAGACAGCGGGGGGGCCATTGAGCAGTTCTTC CASSQDSGGAIEQFF
TRBJ2-7 TRBD1 TRBV3-1 few TGTGCCAGCAGCCAAGGGCGGGGACAGGGTGTCGAGCAGTACTTC CASSQGRGQGVEQYF
TRBJ2-2 TRBD2 TRBV5-1 many TGCGCCAGCAGCTCCAGGACTAGCGGGAGCACCGGGGAGCTGTTTTTT CASSSRTSGSTGELFF
TRBJ1-4 - TRBV6-1 - TGTGCCAGCAGGAGAGGACAGAGGACAACTAATGAAAAACTGTTTTTT CASRRGQRTTNEKLFF
TRBJ2-3 - TRBV6-1 few TGTGCCAGCAGTAACGCAGCAGGGATTGGCACAGATACGCAGTATTTT CASSNAAGIGTDTQYF
TRBJ2-3 TRBD2 TRBV5-1 few TGCGCCAGCAGCTCAGGACTAGCGGGGCTGCACGCAGATACGCAGTATTTT CASSSGLAGLHADTQYF
TRBJ2-2 - TRBV5-6 - TGTGCCAGCAGCCGGGCGGTTCCCGGGGAGCTGTTTTTT CASSRAVPGELFF
TRBJ1-3 - TRBV29-1 - TGCAGCGTTGAAAAACTCTCTGGAAACACCATATATTTT CSVEKLSGNTIYF
TRBJ2-7 - TRBV20-1 few TGCAGTGCTAGGGCGGGCAGAAACTACGAGCAGTACTTC CSARAGRNYEQYF
TRBJ1-5 - TRBV19 few TGTGCCAGTAGGATATTGGAGGAAGGGCCCCAGCATTTT CASRILEEGPQHF
TRBJ2-1 - TRBV6-1 - TGTGCCAGCAGTCCCACTGTCCAGGGTGGTGTAGAGCAGTTCTTC CASSPTVQGGVEQFF
TRBJ2-1 TRBD1 TRBV20-1 few TGCAGTGCTAGTCCCCCAGACAGGGGGGTTTACAATGAGCAGTTCTTC CSASPPDRGVYNEQFF
TRBJ2-7 - TRBV5-1 few TGCGCCAGCAGCTTGAGGGACAAGGCTTACGAGCAGTACTTC CASSLRDKAYEQYF
TRBJ2-7 TRBD1 TRBV12-3/TRBV12-4 many TGTGCCAGTAGGAGAGGGGGCGTAGACGAGCAGTACTTC CASRRGGVDEQYF
TRBJ2-1 TRBD1 TRBV10-3 - TGTGCCATCACCCCGGACAGGGGGGAAGGAAATGAGCAGTTCTTC CAITPDRGEGNEQFF
TRBJ2-1 - TRBV3-1 few TGTGCCAGCAGCCAAGATCCGCAGATCAATGAGCAGTTCTTC CASSQDPQINEQFF
TRBJ2-7 TRBD1 TRBV5-1 many TGCGCCAGCAGCCGGGACAGAAGAAACTACGAGCAGTACTTC CASSRDRRNYEQYF
TRBJ2-7 TRBD2 TRBV7-9 many TGTGCCAGCAGCTCCCTAGCGGGGTACGAGCAGTACTTC CASSSLAGYEQYF
TRBJ1-6 - TRBV5-5 few TGTGCCAGCAGCTTGGGACTGATGAGCTCCTATAATTCACCCCTCCACTTT CASSLGLMSSYNSPLHF
TRBJ2-7 TRBD1 TRBV20-1 - TGCACCCCGGGACAGCAATCCTACGAGCAGTACTTC CTPGQQSYEQYF
TRBJ2-7 TRBD1 TRBV18 few TGTGCCAGCTCATATTCACCGGGACAGGGTACCTACGAGCAGTACTTC CASSYSPGQGTYEQYF
TRBJ1-6 - TRBV6-1 few TGTGCCAGCAGGAGAAACAAGAATTCACCCCTCCACTTT CASRRNKNSPLHF
TRBJ2-5 - TRBV29-1 - TGCAGCGCCGGGGACATCACACCTCCGTCCCAGTACTTC CSAGDITPPSQYF
TRBJ2-1 TRBD1 TRBV9 few TGTGCCAGCAGCGCCGGGACAGGGTACGTGTTCTTC CASSAGTGYVFF
TRBJ2-1 - TRBV11-2 few TGTGCCAGCCACTCACCGGCCGCGGCTAAGAATGAGCAGTTCTTC CASHSPAAAKNEQFF
TRBJ2-1 - TRBV2 many TGTGCCAGCAGCGTTTACAATGAGCAGTTCTTC CASSVYNEQFF
TRBJ2-3 - TRBV20-1 few TGCAGTGCTCCCAACCTACGGACGGGCGCAGATACGCAGTATTTT CSAPNLRTGADTQYF
TRBJ1-1 - TRBV5-1 - TGCGCCAGCAGGATTACTCCCCAGGGGAACACTGAAGCTTTCTTT CASRITPQGNTEAFF
TRBJ2-1 TRBD2 TRBV11-2 - TGTGCCAGCAGCTCCTGGGAGCGGGAGAAGGGTGAGCAGTTCTTC CASSSWEREKGEQFF
TRBJ2-3 TRBD2 TRBV20-1 few TGCAGTGCTTTAGCGGGGGGCGGGGATACGCAGTATTTT CSALAGGGDTQYF
TRBJ2-7 - TRBV20-1 - TGCAGTGCTAGAGATAAGGTTTCCTACGAGCAGTACTTC CSARDKVSYEQYF
TRBJ2-2 - TRBV5-4 - TGTGCCAGCAGCTTGAAGACAGCATCGAACACCGGGGAGCTGTTTTTT CASSLKTASNTGELFF